Only a few counts were recorded for the clone carrying this TCR beta chain. Its specificity is unknown. This table comes from immunoSEQ multiplex PCR, and its TCRdb copy is limited to in-frame clones, with some not included. In the table there are 160,000 or so clones, around 93% of which are singletons. The data are from a study of T cell responses to AZD1222 COVID-19 vaccine. Study-level results: CD4 TCRs associated with vaccination spanned spike, dominating at 160-218 and 743-854. Reports indicate that nearly half of spike-specific TCRs are directed at unmutated variant regions.

Germline V gene lookup returns CDR1 MDHEN and CDR2 SYDVKM. The CDR3 is made up of 14 amino acids. V lost 5 bases to trimming and J lost 5 bases; unmatched junction nucleotides: 3. This chain joins TRBV28 and TRBJ1-6; 7 bases are a match to TRBD1. The source is an adult in good health. The sample here was peripheral blood, taken on day 0 of AZD1222 vaccination. CDR3 sequence (DNA): TGTGCCAGCAGTCCACAGGGGAATAATTCACCCCTCCACTTT. Translating it yields CASSPQGNNSPLHF. Complete variable domain (other parts from reference TRBV28 and TRBJ1-6): DVKVTQSSRYLVKRTGEKVFLECVQDMDHENMFWYRQDPGLGLRLIYFSYDVKMKEKGDIPEGYSVSREKKERFSLILESASTNQTSMYLCASSPQGNNSPLHFGNGTRLTVT.